The source of this T cell receptor beta chain is a study of blood T cells in healthy people across ages. Whole-study findings and limits: Strong correlation linked observed beta diversity and percent naive T cells.

In the case of this clonotype: Its specificity is not known.

The authors ran a second PCR of 7 to 11 cycles using a sample-barcoded 5' primer and a J-beta primer mix. TCRdb used MiXCR to reprocess the 5' RACE reads, holding one entry per CDR3 protein. There are around 690,000 distinct CDR3 sequences in the sample; roughly three fifths occur only once, and roughly 34% lies in the top ten. V was clipped by 5 bases and J by 1 base, with 17 bases between them. The CDR3 is 16 amino acids. The V gene's germline CDR1 is SGHTA and CDR2 FQGNSA. The TCR comes from a man in his sixties in good health. The genes are TRBV7-2 and TRBJ2-5; a possible D gene is TRBD2 (6 bases). Material for sequencing was blood. The CDR3 spells CASSPPVGGPQETQYF. In DNA, the CDR3 is TGTGCCAGCAGCCCCCCGGTCGGGGGTCCCCAAGAGACCCAGTACTTC.